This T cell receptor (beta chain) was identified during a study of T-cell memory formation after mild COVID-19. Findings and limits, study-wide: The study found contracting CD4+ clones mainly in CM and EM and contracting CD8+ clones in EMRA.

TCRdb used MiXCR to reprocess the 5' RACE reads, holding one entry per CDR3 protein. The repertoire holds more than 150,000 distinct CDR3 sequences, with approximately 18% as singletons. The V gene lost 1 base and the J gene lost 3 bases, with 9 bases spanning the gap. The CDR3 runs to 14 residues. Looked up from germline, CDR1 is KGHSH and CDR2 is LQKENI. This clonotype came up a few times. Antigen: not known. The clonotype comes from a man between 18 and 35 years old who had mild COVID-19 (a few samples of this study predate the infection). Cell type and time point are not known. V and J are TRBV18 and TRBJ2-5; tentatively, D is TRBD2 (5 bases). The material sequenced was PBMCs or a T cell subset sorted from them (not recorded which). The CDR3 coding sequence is TGTGCCAGCTCACCACTGCGGGCGGAAGAGACCCAGTACTTC. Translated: CASSPLRAEETQYF. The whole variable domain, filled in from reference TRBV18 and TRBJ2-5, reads NAGVMQNPRHLVRRRGQEARLRCSPMKGHSHVYWYRQLPEEGLKFMVYLQKENIIDESGMPKERFSAEFPKEGPSILRIQQVVRGDSAAYFCASSPLRAEETQYFGPGTRLLVL.